The clone carrying this T cell receptor (beta chain) was found many times. The sequenced template was RNA, covering the TCR beta CDR3 region. HTBI primers primed a first-round RT-PCR, and a second-round multiplex PCR followed. A single record per CDR3 protein comes from TCRdb applying MiXCR to the multiplex PCR reads. The sample lists some 210,000 distinct CDR3 sequences, under 30% occurring once. The record originates from a study of Graves' ophthalmopathy and Graves' hyperthyroidism. Where ophthalmopathy was present, donors had moderate-to-severe activity, CAS ≥3, NOSPECS ≥4 and duration under 3 months. This clonotype originated in a man aged 45-65 years with Graves' ophthalmopathy. Sequenced sample: peripheral blood.

This chain's CDR3 is CASSEIPGQGTDEQYF. As DNA, the CDR3 is TGTGCCAGCAGTGAAATACCGGGACAGGGTACCGACGAGCAGTACTTC. The chain links TRBV6-1 to TRBJ2-7; TRBD1 aligns across 9 bases. Germline V lookup: CDR1 MNHNS, CDR2 SASEGT. The CDR3 is 16 amino acids. V shed 2 bases and J 5 bases; nucleotides not matched to a gene: 10.